This T cell receptor beta chain was recorded in a study of T cells in Graves' hyperthyroidism and ophthalmopathy. Germline V CDR1 and CDR2: SGHAT, FQDESV (reference sequence). This CDR3 spans 12 amino acids. Germline trimming cut 5 bases from V and 13 bases from J; bases unmatched to any gene: 10. Study findings and constraints: Ophthalmopathy, as predicted by the model, came a median about seven months after the prediction.

Amplification of TCR beta CDR3 regions used RNA as the template. When the TCR CDR3 underwent first-round RT-PCR, the HTBI primer set was used. TCRdb passed the multiplex PCR reads through MiXCR, listing each CDR3 protein once. The repertoire holds hundreds of thousands of distinct CDR3 sequences, with about two fifths as singletons. Comments on this clonotype: Its cognate antigen is unknown.

Investigators excluded patients with uncontrolled infection, other autoimmune disease, pregnancy or lactation. The source of this sequence is a man aged 18 to 30 with Graves' hyperthyroidism. This rearrangement joins TRBV11-1 to TRBJ2-5; 7 bases map to TRBD1. The sequencing sample was made of blood. The CDR3 DNA follows: TGTGCCAGCAGCCGAGACAAGGGGGCACTGTACTTC. Translation gives CASSRDKGALYF.